This T cell receptor (beta chain) was sequenced for a study of prognosis after radiotherapy for stage I lung cancer. This CDR3 has 15 residues. Germline CDR1 reads MGHRA; CDR2 reads YSYEKL. V trimming: 6 bases; J trimming: 6 bases; junction bases outside the gene matches: 9. Two-round multiplex PCR on genomic DNA was the method by which TCR beta CDR3 was amplified. Individual primers that were specific to each TRBV and TRBJ gene served in first-round PCR. MiXCR, applied by TCRdb to the multiplex PCR reads, yields one record per CDR3 protein. The repertoire consists of over 25,000 distinct CDR3 sequences, with approximately 44% occurring once and the leading ten covering around 14%.

The origin of this receptor is a donor of 50 years or more with non-small cell lung cancer. The sequencing used PBMCs, collected before or after stereotactic body radiation therapy (not recorded which). This chain uses TRBV4-1 with TRBJ2-3, with 10 nucleotides matching TRBD2. CDR3 region: CASRHERGGRDTQYF. The CDR3 DNA reads as TGCGCCAGCAGACATGAGCGGGGGGGCCGGGATACGCAGTATTTT.